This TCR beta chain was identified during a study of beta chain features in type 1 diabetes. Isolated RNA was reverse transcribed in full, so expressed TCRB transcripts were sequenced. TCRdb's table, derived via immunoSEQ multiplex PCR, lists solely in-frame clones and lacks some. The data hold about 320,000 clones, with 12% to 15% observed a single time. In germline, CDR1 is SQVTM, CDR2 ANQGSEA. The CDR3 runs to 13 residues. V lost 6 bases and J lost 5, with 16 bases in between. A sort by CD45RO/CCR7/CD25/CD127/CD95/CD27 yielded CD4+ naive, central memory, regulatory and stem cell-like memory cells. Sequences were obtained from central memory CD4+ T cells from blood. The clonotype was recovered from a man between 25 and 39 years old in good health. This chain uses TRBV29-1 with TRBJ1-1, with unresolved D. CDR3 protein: CSVATRPGTEAFF. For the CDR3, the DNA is TGCAGCGTCGCCACCAGGCCCGGGACTGAAGCTTTCTTT. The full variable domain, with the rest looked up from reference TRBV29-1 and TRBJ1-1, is SAVISQKPSRDICQRGTSLTIQCQVDSQVTMMFWYRQQPGQSLTLIATANQGSEATYESGFVIDKFPISRPNLTFSTLTVSNMSPEDSSIYLCSVATRPGTEAFFGQGTRLTVV.